Reported below is one T cell receptor beta chain. This sample was included in a study of control samples from healthy donors and cancer patients. This CDR3 is built from 16 residues. Germline CDR1 SQVTM, CDR2 ANQGSEA. V was clipped by 1 base and J by 0 bases, with 15 bases between them. This table comes from immunoSEQ multiplex PCR, and its TCRdb copy is limited to in-frame clones, with some not included. The data show roughly 180,000 clones, with approximately 94% seen just once and over 1.3% held by the top ten. The receptor comes from a woman aged 18-35 years in good health. The sequenced sample consisted of blood. The chain links TRBV29-1 to TRBJ1-1; D is possibly TRBD1 (5 bases). The CDR3 DNA reads TGCAGCGTTGAAGGCGACAGCAATAACATGAACACTGAAGCTTTCTTT. Protein sequence: CSVEGDSNNMNTEAFF.